This T cell receptor beta chain derives from a study of OX40 agonist ivuxolimab in advanced cancers. Study background: Enrolled patients in dose escalation had cancers that were hepatocellular carcinoma, melanoma, renal cell or head and neck cancer.

Generated by immunoSEQ multiplex PCR, the TCRdb table keeps only in-frame clones and is missing some. This sample yields about 77,000 clones, of which over 70% are seen a single time; 0.76% belongs to the top ten. Germline V gene lookup returns CDR1 SGHTA and CDR2 FQGNSA. With 11 bases removed from V and 6 bases from J, the gap between germline ends came to 24 bases. The CDR3 runs 15 residues. The chain joins TRBV7-2 to TRBJ2-3; D might be TRBD2 (5 bases). This receptor was taken from an adult with an advanced solid tumor such as melanoma, head and neck, liver or kidney cancer. The specimen comprised CD4+ or CD8+ T cells sorted from blood, sampled in a trial of the OX40 agonist ivuxolimab. The CDR3 loop reads CAGGLDGLPMDTQYF. CDR3 in DNA: TGTGCCGGAGGATTAGATGGGCTCCCCATGGATACGCAGTATTTT.